Sequencing of this TCR beta chain was carried out in a study of cytomegalovirus exposure and HLA in healthy donors. The J segment lost 0 bases and the V segment lost 4 bases, leaving 10 bases of the junction unmatched. Germline V gene sequence: CDR1 LNHNV, CDR2 YYDKDF (reference sequence). The CDR3 is 17 residues long. Both 60 Vbeta primers and 13 Jbeta primers went into the PCR. Generated by immunoSEQ multiplex PCR, the TCRdb table keeps only in-frame clones and is missing some. The data contain fewer than 250,000 clones, more than 70% of them singletons. The sequenced sample was PBMCs. The sequence was collected from a man aged 25 to 40 in good health and CMV-seropositive. V is TRBV15 and J is TRBJ1-1; 8 bases match TRBD1. DNA for the CDR3: TGTGCCACCAGCACTCGGACAGGGCGCAACATGAACACTGAAGCTTTCTTT. It translates to CATSTRTGRNMNTEAFF.